These 24 T cell receptor beta chains originate from one sample sequenced in a study of T cells in Graves' hyperthyroidism and ophthalmopathy. Amplification of TCR beta CDR3 regions was performed using RNA transcripts as template. HTBI primers were used for first-round RT-PCR of the TCR CDR3. TCRdb re-called the multiplex PCR reads with MiXCR, one entry per CDR3 protein. The sample has 730,000 or so distinct CDR3 sequences; around 19% are singletons. Sequencing used blood. Receptors originate from a woman between 45 and 65 years old with Graves' hyperthyroidism that later progressed to Graves' ophthalmopathy.

This clonotype was seen repeatedly, ten times or more. The chain joins TRBV27 to TRBJ1-2, with D possibly TRBD1 on 5 matching bases. Germline V gives CDR1 MNHEY, CDR2 SMNVEV (reference sequence). The V gene lost 3 bases and the J gene lost 0 bases, with 17 bases spanning the gap. The CDR3 is 17 residues long. CDR3 sequence (DNA): TGTGCCAGCAGTTTCTCTTTCAAGCGGGGGACTAACTATGGCTACACCTTC. It codes for CASSFSFKRGTNYGYTF.

A few counts support this clonotype. This sequence joins TRBV12-3 or TRBV12-4 and TRBJ2-3, with 7 bases that match TRBD2. The ends lost 4 bases at V and 1 base at J; junction bases unmatched: 2. The CDR3 length is 14 residues. The CDR3 DNA follows: TGTGCCAGCAGTTGGGGGAGGGGCACAGATACGCAGTATTTT. Amino acids: CASSWGRGTDTQYF.

This clonotype came up a few times. The chain is built from TRBV13 and TRBJ2-3, with D possibly being TRBD1 or TRBD2 (5 bases each). V was clipped by 2 bases and J by 2 bases, with 14 bases between them. The CDR3 totals 16 residues. CDR1 is PRHDT, CDR2 FYEKMQ, per germline (reference sequence). In DNA, the CDR3 is TGTGCCAGCAGCTTACGGGGCGTCGCGGACACAGATACGCAGTATTTT. Residues: CASSLRGVADTDTQYF. Complete variable domain (other parts from reference TRBV13 and TRBJ2-3): AAGVIQSPRHLIKEKRETATLKCYPIPRHDTVYWYQQGPGQDPQFLISFYEKMQSDKGSIPDRFSAQQFSDYHSELNMSSLELGDSALYFCASSLRGVADTDTQYFGPGTRLTVL.

Ten or more counts support this clonotype. The chain has TRBV7-6 and TRBJ1-6, with D uncertain. The V and J ends lost 5 bases and 7 bases respectively, with 18 bases between them. The CDR3 consists of 16 residues. Germline lookup yields CDR1 SGHVS and CDR2 FNYEAQ. This CDR3 is CASSPTGSRVNSPLHF. CDR3 coding DNA: TGTGCCAGCAGCCCTACGGGAAGTAGGGTGAATTCACCCCTCCACTTT.

Comment on this clonotype: A junction end diverges from the germline sequence, so it may reflect a read error. The gene calls are TRBV7-9 and TRBJ2-5; D unresolved. CDR1 is SEHNR, CDR2 FQNEAQ, per germline (reference sequence). This CDR3 has 15 amino acids. CDR3 residues: CASSLGQPPQETRYF. The CDR3 DNA sequence: TGTGCCAGCAGCTTAGGGCAGCCCCCCCAAGAGACCCGGTACTTC.

The CDR3 loop reads CASSPGQAGFTGELFF. CDR3 nucleotides: TGTGCCAGCAGCCCCGGACAAGCGGGATTCACCGGGGAGCTGTTTTTT. V is TRBV11-2 and J is TRBJ2-2; 7 bases agree with TRBD2. The CDR3 totals 16 residues. Germline CDR1 is SGHAT and CDR2 is FQNNGV. V shed 5 bases, J shed 4 bases, and the junction held 10 bases outside the gene matches.

This clonotype was counted only a few times. The chain recombines TRBV6-1 with TRBJ1-1; D is uncertain. CDR1 is MNHNS and CDR2 is SASEGT in the germline V gene. The CDR3 length is 13 residues. Between the trimmed V and J ends, which lost 8 bases and 0 bases, there was a span of 10 bases. CDR3 amino acids: CASCDRVNTEAFF. DNA for the CDR3: TGTGCCAGCTGCGACCGGGTGAACACTGAAGCTTTCTTT.

This clonotype was counted at least ten times. The rearrangement links TRBV20-1 to TRBJ2-2; TRBD1 or TRBD2 may be the D gene (6 bases each). Germline V gene sequence: CDR1 DFQATT, CDR2 SNEGSKA (reference sequence). The CDR3 is 15 amino acids. V was shortened by 6 bases and J by 3 bases, with 17 bases between the two germline ends. CDR3 sequence: CSAAVSGAHTGELFF. DNA of the CDR3: TGCAGTGCCGCCGTCTCGGGGGCACACACCGGGGAGCTGTTTTTT.

V and J are TRBV5-8 and TRBJ2-6; 8 positions match TRBD1. The J segment lost 0 bases and the V segment lost 5 bases, leaving 7 bases of the junction unmatched. Germline CDR1 is SGHTS and CDR2 is YDEGEE. The CDR3 is 17 residues long. In DNA form, the CDR3 reads TGTGCCAGCAGGGGTATACAGGGGGGCTCTGGGGCCAACGTCCTGACTTTC. This sequence encodes CASRGIQGGSGANVLTF.

About this clonotype itself: Relative to the germline gene, one junction end is altered; a read error may explain this. The chain is built from TRBV11-1 and TRBJ1-1; D call uncertain. Germline V CDR1 and CDR2: SGHAT, FQDESV (reference sequence). This CDR3 is 14 amino acids long. The CDR3 sequence is CACSLGRSKSEAFF. As DNA, the CDR3 is TGTGCCTGCAGCTTAGGGAGGTCCAAGAGTGAAGCTTTCTTT. Full variable domain (remainder filled in from reference TRBV11-1 and TRBJ1-1): EAEVAQSPRYKITEKSQAVAFWCDPISGHATLYWYRQILGQGPELLVQFQDESVVDDSQLPKDRFSAERLKGVDSTLKIQPAELGDSAMYLCACSLGRSKSEAFFGQGTRLTVV.

This clonotype has only a few counts. The CDR3 DNA is TGCAGTGCTAGAGACCCTAGACAGTCTAATTCACCCCTCCACTTT. Translating it yields CSARDPRQSNSPLHF. The gene calls are TRBV20-1 and TRBJ1-6, with a weak D call TRBD1 (5 bases). The germline gives CDR1 DFQATT, CDR2 SNEGSKA (reference sequence). There are 15 residues in the CDR3. The V gene lost 0 bases and the J gene lost 6 bases, with 12 bases spanning the gap.

The chain uses TRBV9 and TRBJ1-2; no clear D gene. Trimming left V 3 bases short and J 4 bases short, with 19 bases between. This CDR3 is built from 16 residues. In germline, CDR1 is SGDLS, CDR2 YYNGEE. This chain's CDR3 is CASSGLREPAGYGYTF. The CDR3 DNA is TGTGCCAGCAGCGGGCTAAGGGAACCGGCGGGCTATGGCTACACCTTC.

This clonotype was seen a handful of times. The CDR3 reads CASSLLAGVSYNEQFF. The CDR3 nucleotides read TGCGCCAGCAGCTTGCTCGCGGGGGTATCCTACAATGAGCAGTTCTTC. The chain is built from TRBV5-1 and TRBJ2-1; TRBD2 matches 7 bases. Trimming removed 1 base from V and 1 base from J; junction bases left unmatched: 5. The CDR3 is 16 amino acids. CDR1 and CDR2 (germline): SGHRS, YFSETQ.

This clonotype was counted at least ten times. This sequence joins TRBV12-3 or TRBV12-4 and TRBJ1-2; D is perhaps TRBD1 (6 bases). CDR3 size: 18 residues. Trimming shortened V by 2 bases and J by 3 bases, and 22 bases separated the two germline ends. CDR3 DNA: TGTGCCAGCAGTTTATTAAACCCTGGGCAGGGGATCCACTATGGCTACACCTTC. Translation gives CASSLLNPGQGIHYGYTF.

This clonotype was recorded a few times. This rearrangement joins TRBV6-5 to TRBJ2-5, with D tentatively TRBD2 (5 bases). This CDR3 contains 13 residues. Trimming left V 7 bases short and J 5 bases short, with 14 bases between. The germline V gene encodes CDR1 MNHEY and CDR2 SVGAGI. The CDR3 loop is CASTYSEDETQYF. In DNA form, the CDR3 reads TGTGCCAGCACCTACTCGGAGGACGAGACCCAGTACTTC.

This clonotype has a count of ten or more. The rearrangement uses TRBV12-3 or TRBV12-4 and TRBJ2-5; 7 bases align to TRBD1. V shed 5 bases and J 5 bases; nucleotides not matched to a gene: 8. This CDR3 contains 14 residues. The CDR3: CASSIGTADETQYF. The CDR3 region has the DNA TGTGCCAGCAGTATCGGGACAGCGGACGAGACCCAGTACTTC.

At least ten counts were recorded for this clonotype. The V gene is TRBV18, the J gene TRBJ1-1; 12 bases align to TRBD1. CDR1 and CDR2 from the germline V gene are KGHSH and LQKENI. The CDR3 covers 13 residues. V dropped 3 bases and J dropped 11; count of bases not matched to a gene: 4. The CDR3 loop reads CASSPGQGAMAFF. CDR3 bases: TGTGCCAGCTCACCGGGACAGGGGGCGATGGCTTTCTTT. The full variable domain, its missing parts supplied by reference TRBV18 and TRBJ1-1, is NAGVMQNPRHLVRRRGQEARLRCSPMKGHSHVYWYRQLPEEGLKFMVYLQKENIIDESGMPKERFSAEFPKEGPSILRIQQVVRGDSAAYFCASSPGQGAMAFFGQGTRLTVV.

This clonotype was detected many times. The rearrangement uses TRBV6-1 and TRBJ2-3, with D tentatively TRBD2 (5 bases). The CDR3 runs 14 residues. The V and J ends lost 6 bases and 4 bases respectively, with 14 bases between them. The germline gives CDR1 MNHNS, CDR2 SASEGT. The CDR3, as DNA: TGTGCCAGCAGCATAGGGCAGGAGGCAGATACGCAGTATTTT. Translated: CASSIGQEADTQYF.

The V call is TRBV20-1, the J call TRBJ2-1; either TRBD1 or TRBD2 may fit D (5 bases each). This CDR3 is 15 amino acids long. Germline assignment: CDR1 DFQATT and CDR2 SNEGSKA (reference sequence). Between the trimmed V and J ends, which lost 7 bases and 2 bases, there was a span of 18 bases. The CDR3 is CSGRDPIGTYNEQFF. The CDR3 coding sequence is TGCAGTGGTCGGGACCCCATAGGGACCTACAATGAGCAGTTCTTC.

Points on this clonotype: This could be a read error, since a much larger clone is one nucleotide away. The CDR3 end shows no conserved phenylalanine or tryptophan, and so a read error is likely. The V call is TRBV20-1, the J call TRBJ1-1; no reliable D call. Germline V gene data show CDR1 as DFQATT and CDR2 as SNEGSKA (reference sequence). The CDR3 consists of 15 residues. V lost 1 base and J lost 0, with 12 bases in between. CDR3 loop: CSARAFWGMNTEAFL. In DNA, the CDR3 is TGCAGTGCTAGAGCATTCTGGGGAATGAACACTGAAGCTTTCCTT.

This clonotype came up a few times. The chain employs TRBV3-1 and TRBJ1-2; 10 bases map to TRBD1. The CDR3 is 16 amino acids. Trimming removed 3 bases from V and 4 bases from J; junction bases left unmatched: 8. Germline CDR1 is LGHDT and CDR2 is YNNKEL (reference sequence). CDR3 nucleotides: TGTGCCAGCAGCCACGCACTGACAGGGGGCCTCTATGGCTACACCTTC. It codes for CASSHALTGGLYGYTF. The whole variable domain, remainder taken from reference TRBV3-1 and TRBJ1-2, is DTAVSQTPKYLVTQMGNDKSIKCEQNLGHDTMYWYKQDSKKFLKIMFSYNNKELIINETVPNRFSPKSPDKAHLNLHINSLELGDSAVYFCASSHALTGGLYGYTFGSGTRLTVV.

This clonotype has a handful of counts. The V call is TRBV6-1, the J call TRBJ1-4; D may be TRBD1 (6 bases). The V and J ends lost 6 bases and 3 bases respectively, with 14 bases between them. Germline CDR1 is MNHNS and CDR2 is SASEGT. The CDR3 is made up of 15 amino acids. The CDR3 protein is CASSDTGNSNEKLFF. The CDR3 DNA sequence: TGTGCCAGCAGCGACACAGGGAATTCTAATGAAAAACTGTTTTTT.

This clonotype was detected a few times. The CDR3 sequence is CSARAGRGKETQYF. DNA of the CDR3: TGCAGTGCTAGGGCAGGGCGGGGGAAAGAGACCCAGTACTTC. The chain is built from TRBV20-1 and TRBJ2-5; the match to TRBD2 covers 7 bases. The CDR3 contains 14 residues. Per germline, CDR1 DFQATT and CDR2 SNEGSKA (reference sequence). The V segment lost 3 bases and the J segment 3 bases; nucleotides outside the gene matches: 7.

The chain employs TRBV20-1 and TRBJ2-3, with 12 bases that match TRBD2. This CDR3 is built from 17 residues. CDR1 and CDR2 (germline): DFQATT, SNEGSKA (reference sequence). V gave up 4 bases and J gave up 4 bases; unmatched junction bases: 12. CDR3 loop: CSATGGGTSGRADTQYF. CDR3 DNA: TGCAGTGCTACCGGGGGGGGGACTAGCGGGCGCGCAGATACGCAGTATTTT.